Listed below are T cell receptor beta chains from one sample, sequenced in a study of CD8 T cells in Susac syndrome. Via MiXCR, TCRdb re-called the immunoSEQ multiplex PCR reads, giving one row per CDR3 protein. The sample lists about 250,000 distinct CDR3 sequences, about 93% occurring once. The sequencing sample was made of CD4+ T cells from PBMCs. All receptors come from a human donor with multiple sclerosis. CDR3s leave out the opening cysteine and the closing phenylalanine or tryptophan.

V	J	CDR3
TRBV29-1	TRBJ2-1	SAVSAGGPLF
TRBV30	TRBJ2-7	AWSEPGSIPYEQY
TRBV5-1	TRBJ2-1	ASSLVGVDEQF
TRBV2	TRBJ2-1	ASRETSGGLYYNEQF
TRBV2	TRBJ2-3	ASRPRVETDTQY
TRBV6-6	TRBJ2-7	ASGGLYEQY
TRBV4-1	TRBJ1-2	ASSQPGTGPKYGYT
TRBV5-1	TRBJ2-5	ASSLAMETQY
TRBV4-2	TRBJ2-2	ASSQDQGLNTGELF
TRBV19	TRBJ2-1	ASSRPGPNTNEQF
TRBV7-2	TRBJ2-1	ASSLARVGNEQF
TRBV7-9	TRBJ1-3	VTEPEGNTIY
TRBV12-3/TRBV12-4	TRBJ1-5	ASSSIPTGVMGQPQH
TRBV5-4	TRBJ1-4	ASSLDPGSGKLF
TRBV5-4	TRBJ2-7	ASSLGLGTYEQY
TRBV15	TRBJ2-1	ATSSDLPGFANEQF
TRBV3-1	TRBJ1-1	ASSLFSGSHNTEAF
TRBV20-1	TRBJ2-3	SARDPAGARDTQY
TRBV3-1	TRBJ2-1	ASSQDATYNEQF
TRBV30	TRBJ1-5	AWSVAGGWSNQPQH
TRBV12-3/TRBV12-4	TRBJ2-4	ASSLAPVGEIQY
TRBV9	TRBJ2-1	ASSVGPGLAEGGEF
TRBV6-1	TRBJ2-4	ASSEGIKNIQY
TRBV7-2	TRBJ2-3	ASRPGGGTDTQY
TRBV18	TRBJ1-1	ASSPLGRVAEAF
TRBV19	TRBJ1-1	ASSPPGTGVATEAF
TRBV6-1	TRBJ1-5	AIGTGKPQH
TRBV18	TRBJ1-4	ASSTGGQTYEKLF
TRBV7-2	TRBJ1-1	ASSLGARPEAF
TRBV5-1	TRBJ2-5	ASSRGPRETQY
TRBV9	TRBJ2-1	ASSPLGMGLAAYNEQF
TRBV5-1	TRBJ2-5	ASSLDGTGLQETQY
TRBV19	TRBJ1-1	ASTDRMNTEAF
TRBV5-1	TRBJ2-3	ASSFWGVSDTQY
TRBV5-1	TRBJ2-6	ASSSETGAGANVLT
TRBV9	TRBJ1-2	ASSVFDRTGAYGYT
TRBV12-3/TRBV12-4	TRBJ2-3	ASSRHKGLAPSTDTQY
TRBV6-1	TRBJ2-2	ASSPLTGNTGELF
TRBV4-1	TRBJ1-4	ASSHSPRGVSEKLF
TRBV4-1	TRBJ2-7	ASSPFARDYHEQY
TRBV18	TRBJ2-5	ASSPGVSRETQY